These T cell receptor beta chains were read from a single sample in a study of identical twins. TCRdb re-derived calls from the 5' RACE reads in MiXCR, one entry per CDR3 protein. Found here are 450,000 to 650,000 distinct CDR3 sequences, roughly 15% of them singletons; the top ten hold roughly 0.44%. This sample also belongs to another study, concerning yellow fever vaccine responses in identical twins.

Sequences were obtained from CD4+ T cells sorted from blood. These receptors were taken from a woman aged 18 to 35 in good health. CDR3s include the opening cysteine and the closing phenylalanine or tryptophan. A D gene is named only where the DNA matches it firmly. Clone size appears in some rows only: once, few, many, or a class for an expanded clone.

>TRBD2|TRBV4-1|TRBJ2-3|.
CASSHQTSGRTDTQYF
TGCGCCAGCAGCCACCAGACTAGCGGGAGGACAGACACGCAGTATTTT
>TRBD2|TRBV7-2|TRBJ2-2|many
CASSLSASGDTGELFF
TGTGCCAGCAGTCTGTCGGCTAGCGGGGATACCGGGGAGCTGTTTTTT
>TRBD2|TRBV20-1|TRBJ2-3|.
CSAQGLAGGPDTQYF
TGCAGTGCCCAAGGACTAGCGGGGGGCCCAGATACGCAGTATTTT
>.|TRBV10-1|TRBJ2-5|few
CASSESYGETQYF
TGCGCCAGCAGTGAGTCGTACGGAGAGACCCAGTACTTC
>.|TRBV24-1|TRBJ2-5|.
CATSESAAGTQYF
TGTGCCACCAGTGAGTCGGCCGCGGGGACCCAGTACTTC
>TRBD2|TRBV7-2|TRBJ2-1|.
CASSLVRGGANEQFF
TGTGCCAGCAGCTTAGTCCGCGGGGGGGCAAATGAGCAGTTCTTC
>TRBD2|TRBV15|TRBJ2-3|.
CATSRAGGKADTQYF
TGTGCCACCAGCAGAGCCGGGGGGAAGGCAGATACGCAGTATTTT
>TRBD1|TRBV7-9|TRBJ1-2|few
CAGGQDLSNYGYTF
TGTGCCGGAGGACAGGATTTATCTAACTATGGCTACACCTTC
>.|TRBV5-1|TRBJ2-3|few
CASSPTLASKSTDTQYF
TGCGCCAGCAGCCCAACCCTAGCGTCGAAGAGCACAGATACGCAGTATTTT
>.|TRBV3-1|TRBJ1-1|many
CASSSQMNTEAFF
TGTGCCAGCAGCTCTCAGATGAACACTGAAGCTTTCTTT
>TRBD1|TRBV10-3|TRBJ1-1|few
CAINGGQGNTEAFF
TGTGCCATCAATGGGGGACAGGGGAACACTGAAGCTTTCTTT